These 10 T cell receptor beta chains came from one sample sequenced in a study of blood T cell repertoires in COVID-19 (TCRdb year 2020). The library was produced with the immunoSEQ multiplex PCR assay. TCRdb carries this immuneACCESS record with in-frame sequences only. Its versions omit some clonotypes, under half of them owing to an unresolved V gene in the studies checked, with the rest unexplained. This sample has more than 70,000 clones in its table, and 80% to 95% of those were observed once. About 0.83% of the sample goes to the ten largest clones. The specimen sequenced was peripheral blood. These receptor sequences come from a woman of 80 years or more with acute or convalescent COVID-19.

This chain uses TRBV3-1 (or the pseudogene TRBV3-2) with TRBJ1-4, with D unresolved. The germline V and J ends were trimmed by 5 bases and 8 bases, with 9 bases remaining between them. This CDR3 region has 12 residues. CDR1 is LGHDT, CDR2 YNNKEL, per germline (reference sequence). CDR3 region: CASSATGEKLFF. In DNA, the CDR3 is TGTGCCAGCAGCGCGACCGGGGAAAAACTGTTTTTT.

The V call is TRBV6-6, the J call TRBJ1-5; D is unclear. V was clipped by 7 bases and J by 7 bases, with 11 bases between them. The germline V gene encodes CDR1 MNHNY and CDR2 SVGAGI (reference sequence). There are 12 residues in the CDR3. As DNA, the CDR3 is TGTGCCAGCAACTCCCCCACCCAGCCCCAGCATTTT. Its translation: CASNSPTQPQHF.

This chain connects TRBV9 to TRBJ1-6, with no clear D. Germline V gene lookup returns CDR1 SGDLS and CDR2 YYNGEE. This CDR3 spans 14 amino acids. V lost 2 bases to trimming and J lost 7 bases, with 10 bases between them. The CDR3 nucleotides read TGTGCCAGCAGCGTTGCGGTCGGGAATTCACCCCTCCACTTT. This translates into CASSVAVGNSPLHF.

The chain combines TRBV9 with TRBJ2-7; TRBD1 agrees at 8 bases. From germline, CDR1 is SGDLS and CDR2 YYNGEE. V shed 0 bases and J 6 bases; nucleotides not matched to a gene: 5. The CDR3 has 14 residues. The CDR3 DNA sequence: TGTGCCAGCAGCGTAGCGTGGACAGGGCTCGAGCAGTACTTC. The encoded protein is CASSVAWTGLEQYF. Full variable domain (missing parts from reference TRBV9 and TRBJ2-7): DSGVTQTPKHLITATGQRVTLRCSPRSGDLSVYWYQQSLDQGLQFLIQYYNGEERAKGNILERFSAQQFPDLHSELNLSSLELGDSALYFCASSVAWTGLEQYFGPGTRLTVT.

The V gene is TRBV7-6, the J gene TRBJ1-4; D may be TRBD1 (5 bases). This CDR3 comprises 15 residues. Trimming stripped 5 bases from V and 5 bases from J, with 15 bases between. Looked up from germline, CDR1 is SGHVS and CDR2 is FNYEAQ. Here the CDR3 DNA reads TGTGCCAGCAGCCAATCGACAGCTAGAAATGAAAAACTGTTTTTT. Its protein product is CASSQSTARNEKLFF.

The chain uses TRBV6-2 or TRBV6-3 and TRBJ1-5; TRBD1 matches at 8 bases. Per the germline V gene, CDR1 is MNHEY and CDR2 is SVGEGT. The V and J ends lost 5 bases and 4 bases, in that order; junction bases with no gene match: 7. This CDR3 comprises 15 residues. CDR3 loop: CASSDHDRGNQPQHF. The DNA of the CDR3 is TGTGCCAGCAGTGACCATGACAGGGGTAATCAGCCCCAGCATTTT.

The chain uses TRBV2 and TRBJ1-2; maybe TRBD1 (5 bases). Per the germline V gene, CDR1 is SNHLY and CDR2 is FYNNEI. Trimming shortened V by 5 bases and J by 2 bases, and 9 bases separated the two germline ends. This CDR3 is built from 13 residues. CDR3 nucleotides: TGTGCCAGCAGTTTAGACAGCAACTATGGCTACACCTTC. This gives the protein CASSLDSNYGYTF.

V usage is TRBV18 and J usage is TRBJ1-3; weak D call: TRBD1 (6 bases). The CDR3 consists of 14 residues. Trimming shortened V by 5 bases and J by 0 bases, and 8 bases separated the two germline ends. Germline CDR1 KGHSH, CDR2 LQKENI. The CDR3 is CASSRTASGNTIYF. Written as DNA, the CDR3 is TGTGCCAGCTCAAGGACAGCCTCTGGAAACACCATATATTTT.

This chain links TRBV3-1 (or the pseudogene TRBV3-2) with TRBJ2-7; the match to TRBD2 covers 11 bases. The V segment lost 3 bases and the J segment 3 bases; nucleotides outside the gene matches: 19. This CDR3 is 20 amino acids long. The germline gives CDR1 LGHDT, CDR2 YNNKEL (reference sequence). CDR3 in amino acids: CASSQVVGTVASGRNYEQYF. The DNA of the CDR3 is TGTGCCAGCAGCCAGGTTGTTGGGACAGTGGCTAGCGGGAGGAACTACGAGCAGTACTTC.

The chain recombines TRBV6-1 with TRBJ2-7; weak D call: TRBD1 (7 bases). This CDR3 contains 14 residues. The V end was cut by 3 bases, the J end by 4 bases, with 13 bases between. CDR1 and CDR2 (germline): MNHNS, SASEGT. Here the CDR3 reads CASSEAGGKYEQYF. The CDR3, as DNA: TGTGCCAGCAGTGAGGCAGGGGGGAAATACGAGCAGTACTTC.